The 8 T cell receptor beta chains in this list originate from one sample, sequenced in a study of blood T cell repertoires in COVID-19. Repertoires were generated with immunoSEQ multiplex PCR, while TCRdb's copy carries only in-frame clones and drops some. This sample has 250,000 to 350,000 clones, with 70% to 90% found just once. The sequencing input was PBMCs or T cells enriched from blood (not recorded which). Receptor source: a woman in her twenties or thirties who had recovered from COVID-19.

The chain uses TRBV5-1 and TRBJ1-2, with 7 bases fitting TRBD1. V lost 7 bases, J lost 2 bases, and 5 bases stayed unmatched. The CDR3 has 13 amino acids. Germline V CDR1 and CDR2: SGHRS, YFSETQ. CDR3 residues: CASPGQINYGYTF. DNA of the CDR3: TGCGCCAGCCCGGGACAGATCAACTATGGCTACACCTTC.

J is TRBJ1-4 and V is TRBV20-1, with 9 bases lining up with TRBD1. The V gene end was trimmed by 3 bases and the J gene end by 7 bases; junction bases not matched to a gene: 9. There are 15 residues in the CDR3. Germline assignment: CDR1 DFQATT and CDR2 SNEGSKA (reference sequence). CDR3 in DNA: TGCAGTGCTAGTAGGGACAGGGAAGTTGGTGAAAAACTGTTTTTT. Its translation is CSASRDREVGEKLFF.

This chain connects TRBV18 to TRBJ1-1; 8 positions agree with TRBD1. The CDR3 runs 17 residues. Germline CDR1 is KGHSH and CDR2 is LQKENI. V lost 2 bases, J lost 1 base, and 9 bases stayed unmatched. DNA for the CDR3: TGTGCCAGCTCACCATACCCGCAGGGGGCGGGGAACACTGAAGCTTTCTTT. Translated, it gives CASSPYPQGAGNTEAFF.

This chain links TRBV6-5 with TRBJ1-5, with 7 bases fitting TRBD1. The CDR3 has 15 amino acids. Trimming cost V 0 bases and J 5 bases; bases outside gene matches: 4. Germline CDR1 and CDR2: MNHEY and SVGAGI. The CDR3: CASSYSPGGYQPQHF. CDR3 bases: TGTGCCAGCAGTTACTCGCCAGGGGGTTATCAGCCCCAGCATTTT.

This clone was detected only a few times. Other DNA sequences in this sample translate to the same CDR3. The chain carries TRBV7-3 and TRBJ2-2; perhaps TRBD1 as D (6 bases). The CDR3 is 15 amino acids. Trimming took off 3 bases at V and 2 bases at J, with 10 bases between the two ends. Looked up from germline, CDR1 is SGHTA and CDR2 is FQGTGA. The DNA for the CDR3 is TGTGCCAGCAGCTTGAATGGGGGCAACACCGGGGAGCTGTTTTTT. Protein product: CASSLNGGNTGELFF. Variable domain in full (rest from reference TRBV7-3 and TRBJ2-2): GAGVSQTPSNKVTEKGKYVELRCDPISGHTALYWYRQSLGQGPEFLIYFQGTGAADDSGLPNDRFFAVRPEGSVSTLKIQRTERGDSAVYLCASSLNGGNTGELFFGEGSRLTVL.

The chain links TRBV3-1 (or the pseudogene TRBV3-2) to TRBJ1-1; D may be TRBD1 (6 bases). The germline V gene encodes CDR1 LGHDT and CDR2 YNNKEL (reference sequence). Trimming left V 5 bases short and J 7 bases short, with 8 bases between. CDR3 length: 11 residues. The DNA for the CDR3 is TGTGCCAGCAGCTTACAGGGTGAAGCTTTCTTT. Its protein is CASSLQGEAFF.

V usage is TRBV2 and J usage is TRBJ2-6; the match to TRBD1 covers 11 bases. Unmatched junction bases numbered 9, after V lost 6 bases and J lost 2 bases. The CDR3 runs 18 residues. CDR1 SNHLY and CDR2 FYNNEI come from the germline V gene. CDR3 residues: CASRKVPGQGAGANVLTF. The CDR3 DNA is TGTGCCAGCAGGAAAGTCCCGGGACAGGGGGCTGGGGCCAACGTCCTGACTTTC. Full variable domain (rest looked up from reference TRBV2 and TRBJ2-6): EPEVTQTPSHQVTQMGQEVILRCVPISNHLYFYWYRQILGQKVEFLVSFYNNEISEKSEIFDDQFSVERPDGSNFTLKIRSTKLEDSAMYFCASRKVPGQGAGANVLTFGAGSRLTVL.

This clone was seen a few times. V is TRBV5-1 and J is TRBJ2-1; 10 bases are shared with TRBD2. The CDR3 runs to 16 residues. Germline loops: CDR1 SGHRS, CDR2 YFSETQ. V dropped 1 base and J dropped 5; count of bases not matched to a gene: 6. This chain's CDR3 is CASSLSSGGPDNEQFF. The DNA of the CDR3 is TGCGCCAGCAGCTTGAGTAGCGGGGGGCCCGACAATGAGCAGTTCTTC.